This T cell receptor beta chain originates from a study of T-cell reconstitution after alpha-beta-depleted transplantation in children. Looked up from germline, CDR1 is DFQATT and CDR2 is SNEGSKA (reference sequence). V was cut by 2 bases and J by 3 bases, with 13 bases left in between. This CDR3 region has 14 residues. The library targeted TCRbeta and was prepared with unique molecular identifiers. TCRdb itself ran the PCR reads through MiXCR, one entry per CDR3 protein. This table has hundreds of thousands of distinct CDR3 sequences, approximately 15% appearing once. This clonotype showed up many times.

The source of this sequence is a human donor who donated a stem cell graft to a child with acute myeloid leukemia. V is TRBV20-1 and J is TRBJ1-1; TRBD1 might be the D (5 bases). The sequencing here drew on PBMCs from the stem cell graft donor, taken from the stem cell graft. CDR3 protein: CSARSQGRYTEAFF. The CDR3 nucleotides read TGCAGTGCTAGATCCCAGGGTCGGTACACTGAAGCTTTCTTT.